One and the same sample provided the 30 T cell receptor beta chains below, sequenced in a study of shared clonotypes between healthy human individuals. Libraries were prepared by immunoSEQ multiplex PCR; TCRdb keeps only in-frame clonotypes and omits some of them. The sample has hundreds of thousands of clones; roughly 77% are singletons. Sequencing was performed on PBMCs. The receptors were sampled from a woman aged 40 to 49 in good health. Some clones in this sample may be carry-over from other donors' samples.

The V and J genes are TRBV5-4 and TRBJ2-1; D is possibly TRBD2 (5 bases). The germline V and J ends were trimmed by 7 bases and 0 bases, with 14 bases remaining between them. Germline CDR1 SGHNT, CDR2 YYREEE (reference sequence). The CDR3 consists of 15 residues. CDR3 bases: TGTGCCAGCGGTAAGCGGAGCCTCTCCTACAATGAGCAGTTCTTC. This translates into CASGKRSLSYNEQFF.

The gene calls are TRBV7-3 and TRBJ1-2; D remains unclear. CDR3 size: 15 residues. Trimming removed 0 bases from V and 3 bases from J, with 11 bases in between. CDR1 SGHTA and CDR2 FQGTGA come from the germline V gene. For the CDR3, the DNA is TGTGCCAGCAGCTTAACTGGGCCGACGGACTATGGCTACACCTTC. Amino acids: CASSLTGPTDYGYTF.

The CDR3 sequence is CAWEDGTGDEKLFF. The CDR3 region has the DNA TGTGCCTGGGAAGATGGGACAGGGGATGAAAAACTGTTTTTT. This rearrangement joins TRBV30 to TRBJ1-4; 10 nucleotides line up with TRBD1. The length of the CDR3 is 14 residues. Losses at the gene ends were 5 bases for V and 6 bases for J; bases not matched to a gene: 6. CDR1 is GTSNPN, CDR2 SVGIG, per germline (reference sequence).

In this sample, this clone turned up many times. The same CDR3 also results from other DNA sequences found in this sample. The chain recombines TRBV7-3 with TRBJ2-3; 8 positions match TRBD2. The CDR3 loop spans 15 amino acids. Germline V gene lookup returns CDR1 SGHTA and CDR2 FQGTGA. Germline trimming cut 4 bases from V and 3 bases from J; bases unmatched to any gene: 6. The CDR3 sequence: CASSSGTSRTDTQYF. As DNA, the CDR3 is TGTGCCAGCAGCTCCGGGACTAGTCGGACAGATACGCAGTATTTT.

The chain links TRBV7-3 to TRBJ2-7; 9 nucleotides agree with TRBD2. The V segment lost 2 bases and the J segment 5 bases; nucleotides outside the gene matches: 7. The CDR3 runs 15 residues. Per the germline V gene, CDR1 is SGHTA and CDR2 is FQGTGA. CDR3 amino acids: CASSLEASGNHEQYF. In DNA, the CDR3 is TGTGCCAGCAGCTTAGAGGCTAGCGGGAACCACGAGCAGTACTTC.

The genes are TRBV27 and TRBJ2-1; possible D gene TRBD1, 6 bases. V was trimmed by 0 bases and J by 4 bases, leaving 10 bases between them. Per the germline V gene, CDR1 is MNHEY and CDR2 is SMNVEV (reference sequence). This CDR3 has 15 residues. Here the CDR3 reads CASSLSARGYNEQFF. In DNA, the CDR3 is TGTGCCAGCAGTTTATCGGCTAGGGGGTACAATGAGCAGTTCTTC.

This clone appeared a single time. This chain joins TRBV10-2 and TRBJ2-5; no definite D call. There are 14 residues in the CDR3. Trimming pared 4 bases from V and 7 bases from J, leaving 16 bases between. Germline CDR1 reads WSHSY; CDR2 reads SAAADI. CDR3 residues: CASSAPGKVGTQYF. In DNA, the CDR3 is TGCGCCAGCAGTGCCCCCGGAAAGGTGGGGACCCAGTACTTC.

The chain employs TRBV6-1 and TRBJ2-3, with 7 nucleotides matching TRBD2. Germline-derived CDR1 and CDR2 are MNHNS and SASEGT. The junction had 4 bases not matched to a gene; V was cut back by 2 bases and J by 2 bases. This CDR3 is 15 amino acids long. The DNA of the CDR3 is TGTGCCAGCAGTGAATCAGGGACTACCACAGATACGCAGTATTTT. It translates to CASSESGTTTDTQYF.

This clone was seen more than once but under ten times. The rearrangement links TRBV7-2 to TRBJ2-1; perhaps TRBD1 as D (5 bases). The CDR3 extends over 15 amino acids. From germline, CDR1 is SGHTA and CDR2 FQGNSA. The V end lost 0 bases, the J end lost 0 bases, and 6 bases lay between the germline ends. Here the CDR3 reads CASSLAQGSYNEQFF. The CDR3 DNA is TGTGCCAGCAGCTTAGCCCAGGGCTCCTACAATGAGCAGTTCTTC.

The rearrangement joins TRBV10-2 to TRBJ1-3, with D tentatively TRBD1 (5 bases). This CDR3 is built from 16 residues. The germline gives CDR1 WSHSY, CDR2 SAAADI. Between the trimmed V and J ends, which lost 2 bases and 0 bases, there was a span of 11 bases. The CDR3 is CASSEIPGTSGNTIYF. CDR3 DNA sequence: TGCGCCAGCAGTGAGATTCCGGGGACCTCTGGAAACACCATATATTTT.

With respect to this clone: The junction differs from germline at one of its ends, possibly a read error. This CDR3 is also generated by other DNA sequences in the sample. The CDR3 loop reads CSVEEHSTDTQYF. The CDR3 bases are TGCAGCGTTGAAGAACACTCCACAGATACACAGTATTTT. The rearrangement uses TRBV29-1 and TRBJ2-3, with no clear D. Germline V gives CDR1 SQVTM, CDR2 ANQGSEA. This CDR3 has 13 residues.

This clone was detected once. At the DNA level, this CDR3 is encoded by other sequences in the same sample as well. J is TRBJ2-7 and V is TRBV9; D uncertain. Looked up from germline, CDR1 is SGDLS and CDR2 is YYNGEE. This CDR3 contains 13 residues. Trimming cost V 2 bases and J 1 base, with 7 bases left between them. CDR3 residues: CASSVGGSYEQYF. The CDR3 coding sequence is TGTGCCAGCAGCGTTGGTGGGTCCTACGAGCAGTACTTC.

The CDR3 loop is CASSPWGGETQYF. CDR3 nucleotide sequence: TGTGCCAGCAGCCCCTGGGGGGGAGAGACCCAGTACTTC. This chain connects TRBV9 to TRBJ2-5; 7 bases are a match to TRBD2. With 4 bases clipped from V and 4 bases from J, the junction kept 4 bases outside the gene matches. Germline V lookup: CDR1 SGDLS, CDR2 YYNGEE. The CDR3 extends over 13 amino acids.

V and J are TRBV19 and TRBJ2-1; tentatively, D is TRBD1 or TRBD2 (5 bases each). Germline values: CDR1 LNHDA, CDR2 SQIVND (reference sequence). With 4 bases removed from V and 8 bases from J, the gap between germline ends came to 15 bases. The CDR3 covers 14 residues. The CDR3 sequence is CASSNRDHDDEQFF. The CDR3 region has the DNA TGTGCCAGTAGTAACCGGGACCACGACGATGAGCAGTTCTTC.

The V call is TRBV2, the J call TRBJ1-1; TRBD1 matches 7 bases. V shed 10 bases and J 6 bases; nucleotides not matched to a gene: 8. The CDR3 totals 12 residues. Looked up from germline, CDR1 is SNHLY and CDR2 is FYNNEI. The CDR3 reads CATALTGAEAFF. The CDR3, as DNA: TGTGCCACCGCCCTAACAGGGGCTGAAGCTTTCTTT.

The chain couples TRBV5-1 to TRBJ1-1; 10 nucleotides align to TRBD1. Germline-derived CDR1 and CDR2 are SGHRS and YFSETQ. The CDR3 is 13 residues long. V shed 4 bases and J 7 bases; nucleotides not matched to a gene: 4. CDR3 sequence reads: CASSARDRGEAFF. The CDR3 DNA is TGCGCCAGCAGCGCCCGGGACAGGGGTGAAGCTTTCTTT.

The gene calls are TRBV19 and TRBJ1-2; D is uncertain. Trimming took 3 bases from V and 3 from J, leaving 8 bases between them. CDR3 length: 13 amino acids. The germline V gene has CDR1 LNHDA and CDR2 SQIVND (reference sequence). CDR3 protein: CASSMWRDYGYTF. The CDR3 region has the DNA TGTGCCAGTAGTATGTGGAGGGACTATGGCTACACCTTC.

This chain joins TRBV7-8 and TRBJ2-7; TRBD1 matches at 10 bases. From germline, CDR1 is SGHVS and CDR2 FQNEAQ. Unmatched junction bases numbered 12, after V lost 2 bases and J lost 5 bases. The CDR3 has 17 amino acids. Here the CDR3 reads CASSLPATGGPQNEQYF. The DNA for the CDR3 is TGTGCCAGCAGCTTACCGGCGACAGGGGGCCCCCAAAACGAGCAGTACTTC.

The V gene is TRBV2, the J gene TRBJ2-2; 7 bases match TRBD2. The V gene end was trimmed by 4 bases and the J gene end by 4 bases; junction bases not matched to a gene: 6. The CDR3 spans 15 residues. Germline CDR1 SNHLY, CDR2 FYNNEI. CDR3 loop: CASSGGRAPTGELFF. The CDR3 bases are TGTGCCAGCAGTGGTGGGAGGGCCCCCACCGGGGAGCTGTTTTTT. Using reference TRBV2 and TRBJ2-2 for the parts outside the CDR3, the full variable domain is EPEVTQTPSHQVTQMGQEVILRCVPISNHLYFYWYRQILGQKVEFLVSFYNNEISEKSEIFDDQFSVERPDGSNFTLKIRSTKLEDSAMYFCASSGGRAPTGELFFGEGSRLTVL.

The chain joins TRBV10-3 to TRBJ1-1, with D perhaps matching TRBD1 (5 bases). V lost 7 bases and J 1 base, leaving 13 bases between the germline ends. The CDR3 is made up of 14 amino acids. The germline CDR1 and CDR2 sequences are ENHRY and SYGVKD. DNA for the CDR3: TGTGCCATCAACGGGGGAAACTCGAACACTGAAGCTTTCTTT. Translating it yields CAINGGNSNTEAFF.

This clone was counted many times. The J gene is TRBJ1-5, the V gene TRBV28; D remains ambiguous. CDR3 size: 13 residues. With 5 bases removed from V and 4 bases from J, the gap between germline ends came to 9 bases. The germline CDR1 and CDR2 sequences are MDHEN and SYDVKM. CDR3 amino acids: CASSHDQNQPQHF. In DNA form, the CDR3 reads TGTGCCAGCAGTCATGACCAGAATCAGCCCCAGCATTTT.

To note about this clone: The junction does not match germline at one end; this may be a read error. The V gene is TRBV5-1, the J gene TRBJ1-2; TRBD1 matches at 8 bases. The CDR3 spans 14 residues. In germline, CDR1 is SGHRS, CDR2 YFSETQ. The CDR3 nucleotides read TGCGCCAGCAGCGTAGGACAGGGCAACTCTGGCTACACCTTC. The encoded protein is CASSVGQGNSGYTF.

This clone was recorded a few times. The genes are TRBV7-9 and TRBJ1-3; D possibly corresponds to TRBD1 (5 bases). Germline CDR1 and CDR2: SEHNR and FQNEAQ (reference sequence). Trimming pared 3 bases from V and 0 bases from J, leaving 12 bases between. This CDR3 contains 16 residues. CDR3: CASSLGDLISGNTIYF. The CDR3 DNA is TGTGCCAGCAGCTTGGGGGACTTAATCTCTGGAAACACCATATATTTT.

Here the CDR3 reads CASSVSGGQETQYF. CDR3 DNA sequence: TGTGCCAGCAGTGTTAGCGGGGGCCAAGAGACCCAGTACTTC. This chain links TRBV6-1 with TRBJ2-5, with 9 bases fitting TRBD2. Germline CDR1 MNHNS, CDR2 SASEGT. Unmatched junction bases numbered 1, after V lost 4 bases and J lost 1 base. The CDR3 sequence is 14 residues long.

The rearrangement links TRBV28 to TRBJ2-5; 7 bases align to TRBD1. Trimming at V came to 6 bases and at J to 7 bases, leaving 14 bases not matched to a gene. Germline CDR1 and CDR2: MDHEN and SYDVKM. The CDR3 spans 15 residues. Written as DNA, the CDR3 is TGTGCCAGCAGGACCGGGACAGTACTTTCGGGGACCCAGTACTTC. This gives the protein CASRTGTVLSGTQYF.

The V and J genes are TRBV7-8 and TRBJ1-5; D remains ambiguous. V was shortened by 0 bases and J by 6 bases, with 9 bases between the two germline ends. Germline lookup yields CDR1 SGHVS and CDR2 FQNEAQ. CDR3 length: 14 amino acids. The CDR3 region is CASSLAGGIQPQHF. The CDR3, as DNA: TGTGCCAGCAGCTTAGCAGGCGGGATTCAGCCCCAGCATTTT.

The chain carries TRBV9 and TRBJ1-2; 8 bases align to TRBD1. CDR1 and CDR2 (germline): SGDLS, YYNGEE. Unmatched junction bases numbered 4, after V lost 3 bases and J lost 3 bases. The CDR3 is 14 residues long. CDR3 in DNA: TGTGCCAGCAGCGCAGGGGGCCGGGACTATGGCTACACCTTC. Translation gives CASSAGGRDYGYTF.

In DNA form, the CDR3 reads TGTGCCAGCAGATCCACGGGACTTTGGAACACTGAAGCTTTCTTT. Amino acids: CASRSTGLWNTEAFF. This chain connects TRBV5-6 to TRBJ1-1; TRBD1 might be the D (5 bases). V was pared by 5 bases and J by 1 base, with 15 bases between. The CDR3 consists of 15 residues. CDR1 and CDR2 from the germline V gene are SGHDT and YYEEEE.

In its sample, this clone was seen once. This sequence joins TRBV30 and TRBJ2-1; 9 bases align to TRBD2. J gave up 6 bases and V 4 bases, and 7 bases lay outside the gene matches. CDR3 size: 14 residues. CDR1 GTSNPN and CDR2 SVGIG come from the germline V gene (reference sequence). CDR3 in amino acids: CAWNPAGGVNEQFF. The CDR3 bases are TGTGCCTGGAACCCCGCGGGAGGGGTCAATGAGCAGTTCTTC.

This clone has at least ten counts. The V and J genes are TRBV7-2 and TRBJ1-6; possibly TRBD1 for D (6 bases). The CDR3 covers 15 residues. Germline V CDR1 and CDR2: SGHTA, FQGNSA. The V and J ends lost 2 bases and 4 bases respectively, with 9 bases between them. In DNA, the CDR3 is TGTGCCAGCAGCTTATTGGGGGCGTATAATTCACCCCTCCACTTT. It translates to CASSLLGAYNSPLHF.